This T cell receptor (beta chain) was sequenced in a study of blood T cell repertoires in COVID-19. The wider study: Acute and convalescent COVID-19 samples came from the United States, Italy and Spain.

Produced via immunoSEQ multiplex PCR; TCRdb's table is partial and in-frame only. The sample has about 130,000 clones, roughly 72% seen once. This CDR3 spans 19 amino acids. Germline V gene lookup returns CDR1 LNHDA and CDR2 SQIVND (reference sequence). V lost 0 bases to trimming and J lost 0 bases, with 18 bases between them. The V gene is TRBV19, the J gene TRBJ1-5; perhaps TRBD1 as D (6 bases). Sequencing was performed on peripheral blood. The clonotype was recovered from a man aged 55 to 70 with acute or convalescent COVID-19. DNA of the CDR3: TGTGCCAGTAGTATAGATATTCGCCGGACAGCCTATAGCAATCAGCCCCAGCATTTT. Protein product: CASSIDIRRTAYSNQPQHF.